A selection of T cell receptor beta chains follows, all from one sample in a study of OX40 agonist ivuxolimab in advanced cancers. The protocol was immunoSEQ multiplex PCR, while the TCRdb copy is restricted to in-frame clones and leaves out a portion. The data contain about 36,000 clones, 88% of them singletons. Sequencing was performed on CD4+ or CD8+ T cells sorted from blood, taken in a trial of the OX40 agonist ivuxolimab. All receptors derive from an adult with an advanced solid tumor such as melanoma, head and neck, liver or kidney cancer. Each CDR3 is given with its conserved first and last residue. Each record gives: V gene, D gene, clone size, J gene, CDR3 protein, CDR3 DNA. The D gene is left open where the match is weak. Rows may omit the clone size; those that give it use once, few, many or a size class.

v_gene: TRBV5-4; d_gene: -; abundance: -; j_gene: TRBJ2-1; CDR3aa: CASSSSGNHNEQFF; CDR3nt: TGTGCCAGCAGCTCTTCGGGTAATCACAATGAGCAGTTCTTC
v_gene: TRBV5-6; d_gene: TRBD1; abundance: -; j_gene: TRBJ1-5; CDR3aa: CASSRTDRGHQPQHF; CDR3nt: TGTGCCAGCAGCAGGACGGACAGGGGACACCAGCCCCAGCATTTT
v_gene: TRBV27; d_gene: -; abundance: -; j_gene: TRBJ2-1; CDR3aa: CASSLSGGLTPYNEQFF; CDR3nt: TGTGCCAGCAGTTTATCGGGGGGCCTCACGCCGTACAATGAGCAGTTCTTC
v_gene: TRBV7-6; d_gene: -; abundance: -; j_gene: TRBJ2-7; CDR3aa: CASSLDTRGYEQYF; CDR3nt: TGTGCCAGCAGCTTAGACACCAGGGGTTACGAGCAGTACTTC
v_gene: TRBV5-1; d_gene: -; abundance: -; j_gene: TRBJ1-6; CDR3aa: CASSGGQGLSPLHF; CDR3nt: TGCGCCAGCAGTGGAGGGCAGGGGCTTTCACCCCTCCACTTT
v_gene: TRBV4-3; d_gene: -; abundance: -; j_gene: TRBJ2-7; CDR3aa: CASSQEPGARYEQYF; CDR3nt: TGCGCCAGCAGCCAAGAGCCGGGGGCGCGGTACGAGCAGTACTTC
v_gene: TRBV7-3; d_gene: -; abundance: -; j_gene: TRBJ2-3; CDR3aa: CASSWGGGAIDTQYF; CDR3nt: TGTGCCAGCAGCTGGGGTGGGGGAGCAATAGATACGCAGTATTTT
v_gene: TRBV28; d_gene: TRBD1; abundance: -; j_gene: TRBJ1-5; CDR3aa: CASREEDRVNQPQHF; CDR3nt: TGTGCCAGCAGGGAAGAGGACAGGGTTAATCAGCCCCAGCATTTT
v_gene: TRBV28; d_gene: -; abundance: -; j_gene: TRBJ1-1; CDR3aa: CASSSPDDWNTEAFF; CDR3nt: TGTGCCAGCAGTTCACCCGATGACTGGAACACTGAAGCTTTCTTT
v_gene: TRBV9; d_gene: TRBD2; abundance: -; j_gene: TRBJ2-1; CDR3aa: CASSDPWRTSGMRVNNEQFF; CDR3nt: TGTGCCAGCAGCGACCCATGGAGGACTAGCGGGATGAGGGTAAACAATGAGCAGTTCTTC
v_gene: TRBV6-6; d_gene: -; abundance: -; j_gene: TRBJ2-3; CDR3aa: CASSPPPASTDTQYF; CDR3nt: TGTGCCAGCAGTCCCCCTCCGGCCAGCACAGATACGCAGTATTTT
v_gene: TRBV9; d_gene: TRBD2; abundance: -; j_gene: TRBJ2-2; CDR3aa: CASSPRGREGPTGELFF; CDR3nt: TGTGCCAGCAGCCCCCGTGGGCGGGAGGGCCCCACCGGGGAGCTGTTTTTT
v_gene: TRBV19; d_gene: TRBD1; abundance: -; j_gene: TRBJ2-5; CDR3aa: CASSRWGQGQETQYF; CDR3nt: TGTGCCAGTAGTCGATGGGGACAGGGCCAAGAGACCCAGTACTTC
v_gene: TRBV30; d_gene: -; abundance: medium-sized; j_gene: TRBJ2-7; CDR3aa: CAWSGEGSYEQYF; CDR3nt: TGTGCCTGGAGTGGAGAAGGGAGCTACGAGCAGTACTTC
v_gene: TRBV4-1; d_gene: TRBD2; abundance: -; j_gene: TRBJ2-7; CDR3aa: CASSQRIGGAGEQYF; CDR3nt: TGCGCCAGCAGCCAAAGGATCGGGGGGGCTGGAGAGCAGTACTTC
v_gene: TRBV7-6; d_gene: TRBD2; abundance: -; j_gene: TRBJ2-1; CDR3aa: CASSLGFGAGGLNEQFF; CDR3nt: TGTGCCAGCAGCTTAGGGTTTGGGGCGGGAGGCCTCAATGAGCAGTTCTTC
v_gene: TRBV7-9; d_gene: -; abundance: -; j_gene: TRBJ2-1; CDR3aa: CASSLVGHNEQFF; CDR3nt: TGTGCCAGCAGCTTAGTCGGCCACAATGAGCAGTTCTTC
v_gene: TRBV28; d_gene: -; abundance: -; j_gene: TRBJ2-3; CDR3aa: CASSWELYRKKDTDTQYF; CDR3nt: TGTGCCAGCAGTTGGGAACTCTACCGGAAGAAAGACACAGATACGCAGTATTTT
v_gene: TRBV9; d_gene: -; abundance: -; j_gene: TRBJ2-7; CDR3aa: CASSVGTYYEQYF; CDR3nt: TGTGCCAGCAGCGTCGGGACGTACTACGAGCAGTACTTC
v_gene: TRBV19; d_gene: -; abundance: -; j_gene: TRBJ1-1; CDR3aa: CASSYSNTEAFF; CDR3nt: TGTGCCAGTTCTTACTCGAACACTGAAGCTTTCTTT
v_gene: TRBV4-2; d_gene: -; abundance: -; j_gene: TRBJ2-7; CDR3aa: CASSHVDGSYEQYF; CDR3nt: TGTGCCAGCAGCCATGTGGACGGCTCCTACGAGCAGTACTTC
v_gene: TRBV27; d_gene: -; abundance: few; j_gene: TRBJ2-1; CDR3aa: CASSLSTGEVEQFF; CDR3nt: TGTGCCAGCAGTTTATCGACAGGTGAGGTTGAGCAGTTCTTC
v_gene: TRBV7-9; d_gene: -; abundance: -; j_gene: TRBJ2-7; CDR3aa: CASSKGGDEQYF; CDR3nt: TGTGCCAGCAGCAAGGGGGGGGACGAGCAGTACTTC
v_gene: TRBV28; d_gene: -; abundance: -; j_gene: TRBJ1-5; CDR3aa: CASSHKLSNQPQHF; CDR3nt: TGTGCCAGCAGTCACAAGTTGAGCAATCAGCCCCAGCATTTT
v_gene: TRBV27; d_gene: -; abundance: -; j_gene: TRBJ2-3; CDR3aa: CASSLNPDSTDTQYF; CDR3nt: TGTGCCAGCAGTTTAAACCCGGACAGTACAGATACGCAGTATTTT
v_gene: TRBV5-6; d_gene: -; abundance: -; j_gene: TRBJ1-2; CDR3aa: CASSLVAGLMGYTF; CDR3nt: TGTGCCAGCAGCTTGGTAGCAGGGCTTATGGGCTACACCTTC
v_gene: TRBV5-6; d_gene: -; abundance: -; j_gene: TRBJ2-2; CDR3aa: CASSLYTGELFF; CDR3nt: TGTGCCAGCAGCTTGTACACCGGGGAGCTGTTTTTT
v_gene: TRBV12-5; d_gene: TRBD2; abundance: -; j_gene: TRBJ2-3; CDR3aa: CASGFTRLAGGPGTDTQYF; CDR3nt: TGTGCTAGTGGTTTCACACGACTAGCGGGAGGGCCGGGCACAGATACGCAGTATTTT
v_gene: TRBV5-4; d_gene: TRBD1; abundance: -; j_gene: TRBJ2-2; CDR3aa: CASRGTGFDTGELFF; CDR3nt: TGTGCCAGCAGGGGGACAGGGTTTGACACCGGGGAGCTGTTTTTT
v_gene: TRBV19; d_gene: TRBD2; abundance: -; j_gene: TRBJ2-1; CDR3aa: CASSWTSGSYEQFF; CDR3nt: TGTGCCAGTAGTTGGACTAGCGGGAGTTATGAGCAGTTCTTC
v_gene: TRBV2; d_gene: -; abundance: -; j_gene: TRBJ2-7; CDR3aa: CASSEGRGIYEQYF; CDR3nt: TGTGCCAGCAGTGAAGGAAGAGGGATCTACGAGCAGTACTTC
v_gene: TRBV6-5; d_gene: -; abundance: -; j_gene: TRBJ1-3; CDR3aa: CASRQDSSSGNTIYF; CDR3nt: TGTGCCAGCAGACAGGACAGCTCCTCCGGAAACACCATATATTTT
v_gene: TRBV4-3; d_gene: TRBD1; abundance: -; j_gene: TRBJ2-7; CDR3aa: CASSQEGQGFYEQYF; CDR3nt: TGCGCCAGCAGCCAAGAGGGACAGGGGTTCTACGAGCAGTACTTC
v_gene: TRBV7-6; d_gene: -; abundance: -; j_gene: TRBJ1-1; CDR3aa: CASSLVGGENTEAFF; CDR3nt: TGTGCCAGCAGCTTAGTCGGGGGGGAGAACACTGAAGCTTTCTTT
v_gene: TRBV28; d_gene: -; abundance: -; j_gene: TRBJ2-2; CDR3aa: CASSLLTPSANTGELFF; CDR3nt: TGTGCCAGCAGTTTGTTAACCCCTAGCGCGAACACCGGGGAGCTGTTTTTT
v_gene: TRBV5-6; d_gene: TRBD2; abundance: -; j_gene: TRBJ2-5; CDR3aa: CASSVAGVQETQYF; CDR3nt: TGTGCCAGCAGCGTTGCGGGGGTCCAAGAGACCCAGTACTTC
v_gene: TRBV6-1; d_gene: TRBD1; abundance: -; j_gene: TRBJ2-7; CDR3aa: CASSGDRYSYEQYF; CDR3nt: TGTGCCAGCAGTGGGGACAGATACTCCTACGAGCAGTACTTC
v_gene: TRBV4-1; d_gene: -; abundance: -; j_gene: TRBJ2-7; CDR3aa: CASSQERGVQYEQYF; CDR3nt: TGCGCCAGCAGCCAAGAAAGGGGAGTGCAATACGAGCAGTACTTC
v_gene: TRBV9; d_gene: TRBD1; abundance: medium-sized; j_gene: TRBJ1-1; CDR3aa: CASSVVGQGEAFF; CDR3nt: TGTGCCAGCAGCGTAGTGGGACAGGGTGAAGCTTTCTTT
v_gene: TRBV7-9; d_gene: TRBD1; abundance: once; j_gene: TRBJ1-2; CDR3aa: CASTLSVDRGSGYTF; CDR3nt: TGTGCCAGCACCTTGTCCGTGGACAGGGGTTCCGGCTACACCTTC
v_gene: TRBV5-6; d_gene: TRBD1; abundance: -; j_gene: TRBJ2-7; CDR3aa: CASSVTGTGLYF; CDR3nt: TGTGCCAGCAGCGTGACCGGGACAGGGCTGTACTTC
v_gene: TRBV5-6; d_gene: -; abundance: -; j_gene: TRBJ1-5; CDR3aa: CASSPGPYDSNQPQHF; CDR3nt: TGTGCCAGCAGCCCCGGGCCCTATGATAGCAATCAGCCCCAGCATTTT